This TCR beta chain was sequenced during a study of cytomegalovirus exposure and HLA in healthy donors. CDR1 is MNHEY, CDR2 SMNVEV, per germline (reference sequence). This CDR3 is 15 amino acids long. With 5 bases removed from V and 2 bases from J, the gap between germline ends came to 13 bases. Vbeta (60) and Jbeta (13) primers were used in the PCR. Repertoires were generated with immunoSEQ multiplex PCR, while TCRdb's copy carries only in-frame clones and drops some. Its clone listing holds about 100,000 clones. The chain employs TRBV27 and TRBJ2-1; weak D call: TRBD1 (5 bases). This clonotype was sampled from a man aged 50 or older in good health and CMV-seronegative. Sequencing input: PBMCs. CDR3 sequence: CASSTSWGAYNEQFF. The CDR3 DNA is TGTGCCAGCAGTACCTCTTGGGGCGCCTACAATGAGCAGTTCTTC.